This T cell receptor beta chain was observed in a study of shared clonotypes between healthy human individuals. Study at large: CD4 naive and CD4 memory each took three plates per donor, while CD8 naive took two and CD8 memory one.

Study-wide points: Since donors were few, the genetic and exposure-history diversity represented was limited. A reduction in generation probabilities was seen for non-shared clonotypes relative to those shared by all four donors.

It was roughly 200 ng DNA, 25,000 to 35,000 T cell genomes, that sorted-subset replicate PCRs used. The table came from immunoSEQ multiplex PCR; TCRdb's copy has only in-frame clones and leaves some out. This repertoire shows 1 million to 1.3 million clones, roughly 74% found once; its top ten account for 0.6% to 0.7%. This CDR3 has 13 residues. From germline, CDR1 is MNHNS and CDR2 SASEGT. With 6 bases removed from V and 4 bases from J, the gap between germline ends came to 10 bases. On this clone: What it binds is not known.

The specimen sequenced was memory CD4+ T cells from PBMCs. Sample subset: CD45RA-negative fraction. This receptor was identified in a man aged 18 to 30 in good health. Some clones in this sample may be carry-over from other donors' samples. The chain combines TRBV6-1 with TRBJ1-5; D may be TRBD1 (6 bases). The CDR3, as DNA: TGTGCCAGCAGCAAAGGGACAAATCAGCCCCAGCATTTT. Protein product: CASSKGTNQPQHF.